Shown below are 11 T cell receptor beta chains from a single sample sequenced in a study of blood T cell repertoires in COVID-19. Clones were sequenced by immunoSEQ multiplex PCR, and TCRdb holds only the in-frame ones, with some missing. The data contain about 220,000 clones, around 91% of them singletons. The sample comprised PBMCs or T cells enriched from blood (not recorded which). The receptors originated from a woman between 18 and 29 years old in a cohort exposed to, infected with or recovered from COVID-19 (not recorded which).

The V gene is TRBV21-1, the J gene TRBJ1-5. TRBV21-1 is a pseudogene. This CDR3 spans 12 amino acids. The CDR3 DNA reads TGTGCCAGCAGCAAAGACTGTCAGCCCCAGCATTTT. Amino acid sequence: CASSKDCQPQHF.

The rearrangement links TRBV18 to TRBJ1-5, with D possibly matching TRBD1 (6 bases). With 4 bases removed from V and 0 bases from J, the gap between germline ends came to 13 bases. The length of the CDR3 is 16 residues. CDR1 and CDR2 from the germline V gene are KGHSH and LQKENI. The CDR3 DNA reads as TGTGCCAGCTCACACCGCGAGGGGGATAGCAATCAGCCCCAGCATTTT. The encoded protein is CASSHREGDSNQPQHF.

In DNA form, the CDR3 reads TGTGCCAGCAGTTCCTCAGGGATCCTAGGGGAGACCCAGTACTTC. Protein product: CASSSSGILGETQYF. The chain couples TRBV28 to TRBJ2-5, with a weak D call TRBD1 (5 bases). This CDR3 region has 15 residues. Germline-derived CDR1 and CDR2 are MDHEN and SYDVKM. V was cut by 4 bases and J by 5 bases, with 17 bases left in between.

The J gene is TRBJ2-3, the V gene TRBV19; perhaps TRBD2 as D (5 bases). Looked up from germline, CDR1 is LNHDA and CDR2 is SQIVND (reference sequence). V lost 6 bases to trimming and J lost 0 bases, with 13 bases between them. CDR3 length equals 15 residues. CDR3 bases: TGTGCCAGTAGGCCCCGAGCGGAAAGCACAGATACGCAGTATTTT. Translating gives CASRPRAESTDTQYF.

The chain has TRBV11-1 and TRBJ2-3; 10 positions agree with TRBD2. V trimming: 5 bases; J trimming: 2 bases; junction bases outside the gene matches: 4. CDR1 is SGHAT, CDR2 FQDESV, per germline (reference sequence). CDR3 size: 15 residues. The CDR3 protein is CASSQTSGYTDTQYF. The CDR3, as DNA: TGTGCCAGCAGCCAGACTAGCGGGTACACAGATACGCAGTATTTT.

This chain joins TRBV13 and TRBJ2-7; TRBD2 agrees at 8 bases. The ends lost 5 bases at V and 0 bases at J; junction bases unmatched: 9. Germline V gene lookup returns CDR1 PRHDT and CDR2 FYEKMQ (reference sequence). CDR3 length equals 16 residues. The CDR3 DNA reads as TGTGCCAGCAGCCCACGCAGGCTAGCGGGCTCCTACGAGCAGTACTTC. It is translated as CASSPRRLAGSYEQYF.

The chain combines TRBV19 with TRBJ2-6; D uncertain. Trimming took off 3 bases at V and 2 bases at J, with 8 bases between the two ends. From germline, CDR1 is LNHDA and CDR2 SQIVND (reference sequence). The CDR3 runs 15 residues. The CDR3 loop is CASSMRYAGANVLTF. DNA for the CDR3: TGTGCCAGTAGTATGCGGTACGCTGGGGCCAACGTCCTGACTTTC.

The chain couples TRBV24-1 to TRBJ1-2; 7 positions agree with TRBD1. V shed 3 bases and J 3 bases; nucleotides not matched to a gene: 6. In germline, CDR1 is KGHDR, CDR2 SFDVKD. The CDR3 is made up of 15 amino acids. The CDR3 sequence is CATSDTDRDHYGYTF. The DNA of the CDR3 is TGTGCCACCAGTGATACAGACAGGGACCACTATGGCTACACCTTC.

This clone was picked up a small number of times. The J gene is TRBJ2-2, the V gene TRBV19; D is unresolved. V was cut by 7 bases and J by 7 bases, with 10 bases left in between. In germline, CDR1 is LNHDA, CDR2 SQIVND (reference sequence). This CDR3 region has 12 residues. CDR3 in DNA: TGTGCCAGTATCGCAGGTGGCGGGGAGCTGTTTTTT. The encoded protein is CASIAGGGELFF.

This chain connects TRBV5-7 to TRBJ1-5, with no clear D. TRBV5-7 is marked as an open reading frame, function uncertain. The length of the CDR3 is 17 residues. The V end was cut by 1 base, the J end by 5 bases, with 19 bases between. In DNA, the CDR3 is TGTGCCAGCAGCTTGCCCCTAGATATCAGAGGGTATCAGCCCCAGCATTTT. This encodes CASSLPLDIRGYQPQHF.

The chain employs TRBV11-3 and TRBJ2-2; 10 bases agree with TRBD1. The CDR3 runs to 15 residues. The germline CDR1 and CDR2 sequences are SGHNT and YENEEA. The trim removed 4 bases at V and 4 bases at J, leaving 3 bases unmatched. Here the CDR3 DNA reads TGTGCCAGCAGCTCGGGACAGGGGTCCACCGGGGAGCTGTTTTTT. Translated, it gives CASSSGQGSTGELFF.